Listed here are 8 T cell receptor beta chains from one sample, sequenced in a study of blood T cell repertoires in COVID-19. Produced via immunoSEQ multiplex PCR; TCRdb's table is partial and in-frame only. The data contain approximately 97,000 clones, 86% of them seen just once; the ten biggest clones take up approximately 18%. Sequenced: peripheral blood. These receptors originate from a woman older than 75 with acute or convalescent COVID-19.

As for this clone: The junction and the germline gene differ at one end; a read error may be behind it. The chain uses TRBV7-6 and TRBJ2-4, with D possibly being TRBD2 (5 bases). This CDR3 is 16 amino acids long. The germline gives CDR1 SGHVS, CDR2 FNYEAQ. The CDR3: CASSLETVLAKNIQYF. CDR3 nucleotide sequence: TGTGCCAGCAGCTTAGAAACGGTCCTAGCCAAAAACATTCAGTACTTT.

This clone was observed a few times. The chain joins TRBV3-1 (or the pseudogene TRBV3-2) to TRBJ2-7; D may be TRBD2 (6 bases). Germline loops: CDR1 LGHDT, CDR2 YNNKEL (reference sequence). Between the trimmed V and J ends, which lost 5 bases and 6 bases, there was a span of 14 bases. The CDR3 consists of 13 residues. The CDR3 sequence is CASSFVGGGEQYF. CDR3 nucleotide sequence: TGTGCCAGCAGCTTCGTCGGGGGAGGCGAGCAGTACTTC.

The chain has TRBV7-9 and TRBJ2-7; D not certain. Trimming took off 2 bases at V and 5 bases at J, with 7 bases between the two ends. CDR3 length: 12 amino acids. Germline loops: CDR1 SEHNR, CDR2 FQNEAQ (reference sequence). The CDR3 region has the DNA TGTGCCAGCAGCTTAAAGAGAGACGAGCAGTACTTC. This sequence encodes CASSLKRDEQYF.

The DNA of the CDR3 is TGTGCCAGCAGCTCGCAGGGGGGCTCTGGAAACACCATATATTTT. This gives the protein CASSSQGGSGNTIYF. The chain couples TRBV7-4 to TRBJ1-3, with 7 bases lining up with TRBD1. Germline-derived CDR1 and CDR2 are SGHVT and SQSDAQ. This CDR3 region has 15 residues. The V and J ends lost 4 bases and 0 bases, in that order; junction bases with no gene match: 3.

The rearrangement joins TRBV3-1 (or the pseudogene TRBV3-2) to TRBJ1-2, with no clear D. Germline CDR1 and CDR2: LGHDT and YNNKEL (reference sequence). The CDR3 covers 13 residues. V gave up 1 base and J gave up 4 bases, with 7 bases separating them. The CDR3: CASSQVDSYGYTF. CDR3 sequence (DNA): TGTGCCAGCAGCCAAGTAGACTCCTATGGCTACACCTTC.

The chain joins TRBV2 to TRBJ1-1; a possible D gene is TRBD1 (5 bases). In germline, CDR1 is SNHLY, CDR2 FYNNEI. The CDR3 covers 12 residues. Trimming left V 6 bases short and J 4 bases short, with 9 bases between. The chain's CDR3 is CASREQATEAFF. The CDR3 coding sequence is TGTGCCAGCAGGGAACAGGCCACTGAAGCTTTCTTT. Full variable domain (missing parts from reference TRBV2 and TRBJ1-1): EPEVTQTPSHQVTQMGQEVILRCVPISNHLYFYWYRQILGQKVEFLVSFYNNEISEKSEIFDDQFSVERPDGSNFTLKIRSTKLEDSAMYFCASREQATEAFFGQGTRLTVV.

The V call is TRBV2, the J call TRBJ1-4, with 9 bases fitting TRBD1. The CDR3 has 14 amino acids. With 6 bases clipped from V and 5 bases from J, the junction kept 4 bases outside the gene matches. The germline CDR1 and CDR2 sequences are SNHLY and FYNNEI. The CDR3 DNA reads TGTGCCAGCAGGGAACAGGGGGCCAATGAAAAACTGTTTTTT. It translates to CASREQGANEKLFF.

The V gene is TRBV5-1, the J gene TRBJ1-1, with D possibly TRBD1 on 6 matching bases. Germline lookup yields CDR1 SGHRS and CDR2 YFSETQ. The CDR3 covers 13 residues. Trimming removed 2 bases from V and 4 bases from J, with 9 bases in between. The CDR3 bases are TGCGCCAGCAGCTTTGCGGGGGCCACTGAAGCTTTCTTT. As protein: CASSFAGATEAFF.